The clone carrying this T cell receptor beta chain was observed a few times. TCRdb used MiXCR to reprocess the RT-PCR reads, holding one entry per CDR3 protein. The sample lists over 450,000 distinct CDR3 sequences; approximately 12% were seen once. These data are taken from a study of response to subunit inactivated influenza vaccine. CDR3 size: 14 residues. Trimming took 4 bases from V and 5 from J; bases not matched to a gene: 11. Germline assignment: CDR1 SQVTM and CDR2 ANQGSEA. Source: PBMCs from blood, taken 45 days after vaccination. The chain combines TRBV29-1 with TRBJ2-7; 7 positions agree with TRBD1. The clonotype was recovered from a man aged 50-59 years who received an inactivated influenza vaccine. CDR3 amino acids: CSVVPRQGTDEQYF. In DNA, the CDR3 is TGCAGCGTTGTGCCGAGACAGGGTACCGACGAGCAGTACTTC.